This T cell receptor (beta chain) was recorded in a study of shared clonotypes between healthy human individuals (dated by TCRdb to the early 2020s). For context, the study as a whole: The cohort included three men and a couple of women between 18 and 49 years of age. For each donor, three plates each were used for CD4 naive and CD4 memory, two plates were used for CD8 naive, and one plate was used for CD8 memory. Libraries were prepared and TCR repertoires were sequenced by different laboratories using diverse techniques, in order to increase sequencing depth and limit assay-specific biases. Each donor's leukapheresis produced roughly between about 0.85 and 10 billion PBMCs. The study deeply sequenced blood TCR repertoires of five healthy adults to estimate repertoire size and the extent of clonotype sharing between individuals. The investigation overall reported the following: Clonotypes shared by all four sorted-subset donors showed higher generation probabilities than non-shared clonotypes. Incomplete sequencing was indicated by rarefaction of sorted-subset datasets, despite the large sequencing depth. When several donors were compared, the shared fraction of clonotypes was about 5.5% for naive CD4, roughly 3.3% for naive CD8, roughly 2.3% for memory CD4, and roughly 0.4% for memory CD8. Because the study included only a small number of donors, the genetic and exposure-history diversity represented was limited. Only blood was sampled, and tissue TCR repertoires likely differ from those in blood. Pairwise subsampling led to the expectation that sequencing depth would affect the degree of clonotype sharing among donors. Estimated clonotype richness was generally larger for naive than for memory subsets.

Using the deep immunoSEQ assay, multiplex PCR amplified TCR CDR3 regions from genomic DNA. Extracted genomic DNA from each cell subset was spread evenly across all wells of several immunoSEQ 96-well plates, with each plate serving as a replicate. Each replicate PCR for sorted subsets received 150 to 250 ng genomic DNA, equal to 30,000 or so T cell genomes. Purified libraries were measured with a Qubit 3.0 fluorometer, size-checked on a Bioanalyzer 2100, and measured again with the KAPA Library Quantification kit. Every immunoSEQ 96-well plate was sequenced on a separate single-read 150-cycle Illumina NextSeq 550 flow cell. The source study handled its data this way. Because the immunoSEQ output included only junctional sequences and no quality scores, the filtering could not be the same as the filtering used for full-length reads. To assign V/J genes and CDR3, sequences were annotated against IMGT germline references using PyIR, a Python wrapper for IgBLAST v1.9. Reads with weak V/J assignments (E-value above 1e-6), missing CDR3, stop codons, out-of-frame junctions, or ambiguous translated residues were removed. V3J clonotypes were defined as sequences sharing the same inferred V gene, J gene, and CDR3 amino acid sequence. Percentage overlap between repertoires was calculated by dividing the number of shared unique clonotypes by the size of the smaller repertoire. RTK rarefaction, the Chao1 estimator, and Recon v2.1 estimates of unobserved clonotypes were used to assess repertoire richness. OLGA was used to compute generation probabilities for all TCRbeta clonotypes that the gDNA method yielded from a few donors. Not all clones reach the TCRdb copy of this immuneACCESS table, which keeps in-frame sequences only. Checked studies attribute under half of the gap to unresolved V genes and leave the rest unexplained. V, J and clone size are those of that table, while D and trimming were read from the DNA. For this sample the table gives about 2 million clones, of which over 85% were detected only once. The ten top clones hold under 0.15% of the sample.

The germline V and J ends show losses of 1 base and 9 bases respectively, and no gene match explains 4 bases of the junction. CDR1 is given as KGHSH and CDR2 as LQKENI, both from the germline V gene. From its cysteine to its phenylalanine, the CDR3 spans 14 amino acids. CDR3 DNA only is kept here, 42 bases in frame from base 1. On this clone itself: What this receptor recognizes is not known. Base qualities are not recorded, but no much larger clone differs from it by a single base.

Healthy HIV-negative adults with no recently reported acute infections or vaccinations were included as donors. Every donor was a Caucasian adult residing in Nashville, Tennessee, USA. CD4+ T cells were enriched by magnetic negative selection, after which naive cells were positively selected on CD45RA and the negative fraction was taken as the memory subset. After blood collection by leukapheresis, PBMCs were isolated using Ficoll-Histopaque density gradient centrifugation and then cryopreserved in the vapor phase of liquid nitrogen. Analytical flow cytometry was used to check the purity and quantity of each magnetically sorted T cell population. Genomic DNA was isolated from every sorted fraction and measured by UV absorbance on a Nanodrop 2000c.

Sequenced material: naive CD4+ T cells sorted from blood. The intended sense of this specimen's cell subset or site label: CD45RA+ positively selected. The sequence was collected from a man between 18 and 35 years old in good health. The chain couples TRBV18 to TRBJ2-1; TRBD1 lines up with 9 middle nucleotides. The bases read TGTGCCAGCTCACCACGGACAGGGGACGGTGAGCAGTTCTTC. Protein translation: CASSPRTGDGEQFF.